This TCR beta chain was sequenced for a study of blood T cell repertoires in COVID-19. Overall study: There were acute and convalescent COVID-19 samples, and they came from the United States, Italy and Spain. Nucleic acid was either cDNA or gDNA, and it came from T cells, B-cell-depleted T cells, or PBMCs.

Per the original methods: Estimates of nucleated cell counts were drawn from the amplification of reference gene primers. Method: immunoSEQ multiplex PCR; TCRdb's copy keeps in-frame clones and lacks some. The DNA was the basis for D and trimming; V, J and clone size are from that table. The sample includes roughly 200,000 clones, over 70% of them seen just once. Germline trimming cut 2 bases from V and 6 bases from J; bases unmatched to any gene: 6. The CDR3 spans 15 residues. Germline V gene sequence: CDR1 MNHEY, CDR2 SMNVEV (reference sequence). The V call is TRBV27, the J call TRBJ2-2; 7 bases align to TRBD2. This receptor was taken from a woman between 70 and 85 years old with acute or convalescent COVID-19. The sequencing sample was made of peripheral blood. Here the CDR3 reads CASSLLGRVPGELFF. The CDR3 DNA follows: TGTGCCAGCAGTTTACTGGGGAGGGTTCCCGGGGAGCTGTTTTTT.